This T cell receptor beta chain was sequenced in a study of T-cell memory formation after mild COVID-19. The CDR3 has 15 residues. The junction had 11 bases not matched to a gene; V was cut back by 6 bases and J by 7 bases. Germline values: CDR1 SGHVS, CDR2 FQNEAQ. TCRdb fed the 5' RACE reads into MiXCR, producing one record per CDR3 protein. The data show around 440,000 distinct CDR3 sequences, 15% to 20% seen once. The sequenced sample was PBMCs or a T cell subset sorted from them (not recorded which). This rearrangement joins TRBV7-8 to TRBJ1-5; 8 nucleotides align to TRBD1. The sequence derives from an adult woman who had mild COVID-19 (a few samples of this study predate the infection). Cell type and time point are not known. CDR3 residues: CASRSQTGEGQPQHF. The CDR3, as DNA: TGTGCCAGCAGATCTCAGACAGGGGAGGGACAGCCCCAGCATTTT.